This is a list of T cell receptor beta chains from one sample in a study of blood T cell repertoires in COVID-19. Assay: immunoSEQ multiplex PCR; the TCRdb copy retains only in-frame clones and omits some. This sample has some 390,000 clones, with around 87% found just once. The sequenced sample was peripheral blood. The receptor set was obtained from a human donor in a cohort sampled during active COVID-19. CDR3s include the opening cysteine and the closing phenylalanine or tryptophan. The order of the fields is CDR3 length, J gene, D gene, clone size, V gene, CDR3 DNA, CDR3 protein. A D gene is named only where the DNA matches it firmly. Clone size is shown for a subset of rows, as once, few, many or a class of expanded clone.

>14|TRBJ1-1|.|.|TRBV18
TGTGCCAGCTCACCACCGTCCATGAACACTGAAGCTTTCTTT
CASSPPSMNTEAFF
>14|TRBJ2-1|TRBD1|.|TRBV3-1/TRBV3-2
TGTGCCAGCACGCCGGGACAGGCTCTCAATGAGCAGTTCTTC
CASTPGQALNEQFF
>18|TRBJ1-1|.|.|TRBV21-1
TGTGCCAGCAGCAAAGCGAGGGACAGGGGGACAAAGAACACTGAAGCTTTCTTT
CASSKARDRGTKNTEAFF
>18|TRBJ2-3|TRBD2|.|TRBV2
TGTGCCAGCAGTGACCCCGCGACTAGCGGGGGACACACAGATACGCAGTATTTT
CASSDPATSGGHTDTQYF
>16|TRBJ2-1|TRBD2|.|TRBV28
TGTGCCAGCACCCATCTGACGGGAGGCCAAGCCCATGAGCAGTTCTTC
CASTHLTGGQAHEQFF
>13|TRBJ2-5|.|.|TRBV7-9
TGTGCCAGCAGCTTAGCCAGGGAAGATACCCAGTACTTC
CASSLAREDTQYF
>16|TRBJ2-2|TRBD2|once|TRBV27
TGTGCCAGCAGTCCCCCTAGCGGGAGGGGTGCCGGGGAGCTGTTTTTT
CASSPPSGRGAGELFF
>14|TRBJ1-2|TRBD1|.|TRBV19
TGTGCCAGTAGTCCCCAGCGAGGGGGCTACGGCTACACCTTC
CASSPQRGGYGYTF
>16|TRBJ2-2|TRBD2|.|TRBV27
TGTGCCAGCAGTTTCCTGAGCGGGAGGAAGTCCGGGGAGCTGTTTTTT
CASSFLSGRKSGELFF
>15|TRBJ2-1|TRBD2|.|TRBV5-1
TGCCCCAGCAGCTTGGAAGCGGGGGGGGTCAATGAGCAGTTCTTC
CPSSLEAGGVNEQFF
>14|TRBJ2-7|TRBD1|.|TRBV4-1
TGCGCCAGCAGTCCCTTCGACAGGGACTACGAGCAGTACTTC
CASSPFDRDYEQYF
>15|TRBJ2-3|.|.|TRBV5-4
TGTGCCAGCAGCTTAGGGGGAGGGAGCACAGATACGCAGTATTTT
CASSLGGGSTDTQYF